This T cell receptor beta chain was found in a study of blood T cell repertoires in COVID-19. In the study overall: Samples representing acute and convalescent COVID-19 were sourced from the United States, Italy and Spain. Sample material is recorded as cDNA or gDNA derived from T cells, B-cell-depleted T cells, or PBMCs.

The germline CDR1 and CDR2 sequences are MGHRA and YSYEKL. This CDR3 contains 19 residues. With 0 bases removed from V and 0 bases from J, the gap between germline ends came to 21 bases. The assay was immunoSEQ multiplex PCR, and TCRdb's table has in-frame clones only and misses some. The data show about 240,000 clones, around 86% seen once. The sample comprised peripheral blood. The chain links TRBV4-1 to TRBJ2-7; weak D call: TRBD1 (6 bases). This TCR was sampled from a man in his thirties or forties who had recovered from COVID-19. The DNA of the CDR3 is TGCGCCAGCAGCCAAGATCCCCCTATGAGTGGGGGCCCCTCCTACGAGCAGTACGTC. As protein: CASSQDPPMSGGPSYEQYV.